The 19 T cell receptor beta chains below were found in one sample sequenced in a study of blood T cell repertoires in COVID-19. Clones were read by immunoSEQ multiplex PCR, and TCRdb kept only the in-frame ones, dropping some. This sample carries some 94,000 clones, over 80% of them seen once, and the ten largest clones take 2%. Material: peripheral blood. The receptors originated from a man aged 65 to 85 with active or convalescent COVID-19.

The chain's CDR3 is CASSSRGRVTEAFF. The CDR3 nucleotides read TGTGCCAGCAGCTCAAGGGGGCGGGTCACTGAAGCTTTCTTT. This chain connects TRBV11-1 to TRBJ1-1; 7 nucleotides agree with TRBD1. V dropped 4 bases and J dropped 4; count of bases not matched to a gene: 6. The CDR3 is 14 residues long. The V gene's germline CDR1 is SGHAT and CDR2 FQDESV (reference sequence).

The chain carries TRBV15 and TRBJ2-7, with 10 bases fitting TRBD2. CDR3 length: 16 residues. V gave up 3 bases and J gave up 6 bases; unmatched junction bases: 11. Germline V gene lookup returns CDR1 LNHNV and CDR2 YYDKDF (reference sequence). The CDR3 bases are TGTGCCACCAGCAGGCTAATAGCGGGGGGCTCCGGCGAGCAGTACTTC. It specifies CATSRLIAGGSGEQYF.

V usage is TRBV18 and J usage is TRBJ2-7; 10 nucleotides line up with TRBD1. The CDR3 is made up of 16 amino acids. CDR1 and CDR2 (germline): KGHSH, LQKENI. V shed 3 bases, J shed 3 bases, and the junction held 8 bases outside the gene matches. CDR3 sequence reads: CASSPGPGQGNYEQYF. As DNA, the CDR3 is TGTGCCAGCTCACCGGGTCCGGGACAGGGGAACTACGAGCAGTACTTC.

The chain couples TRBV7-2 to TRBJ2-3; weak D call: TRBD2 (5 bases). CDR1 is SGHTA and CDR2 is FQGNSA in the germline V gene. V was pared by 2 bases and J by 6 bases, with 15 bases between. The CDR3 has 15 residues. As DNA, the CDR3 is TGTGCCAGCAGCTTATCCCCTAACGGCGGGGATACGCAGTATTTT. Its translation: CASSLSPNGGDTQYF.

The CDR3 sequence is CASSFFGGNTEAFF. DNA for the CDR3: TGCGCCAGCAGCTTTTTCGGGGGGAACACTGAAGCTTTCTTT. The rearrangement uses TRBV5-1 and TRBJ1-1, with a possible D match to TRBD1 (5 bases). The CDR3 is 14 amino acids. CDR1 SGHRS and CDR2 YFSETQ come from the germline V gene. V shed 2 bases and J shed 1 base, with 9 bases lying between them.

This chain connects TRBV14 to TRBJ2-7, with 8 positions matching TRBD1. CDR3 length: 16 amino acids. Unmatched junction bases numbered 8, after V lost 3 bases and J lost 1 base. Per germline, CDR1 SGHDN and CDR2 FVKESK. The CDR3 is CASSHTPGGASYEQYF. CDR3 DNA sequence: TGTGCCAGCAGCCATACCCCAGGGGGCGCGTCCTACGAGCAGTACTTC.

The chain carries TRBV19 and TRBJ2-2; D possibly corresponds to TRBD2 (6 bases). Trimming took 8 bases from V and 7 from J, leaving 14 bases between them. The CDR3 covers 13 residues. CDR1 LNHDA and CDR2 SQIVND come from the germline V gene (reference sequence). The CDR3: CASSEVEGGELFF. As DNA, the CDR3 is TGTGCCAGTTCCGAGGTGGAGGGCGGGGAGCTGTTTTTT.

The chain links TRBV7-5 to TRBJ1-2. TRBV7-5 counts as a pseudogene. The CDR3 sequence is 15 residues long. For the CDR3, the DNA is TGTGCCAGAAGCCGCACCGGGGGAGGGGCTCGGGGCTACACCTTC. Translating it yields CARSRTGGGARGYTF.

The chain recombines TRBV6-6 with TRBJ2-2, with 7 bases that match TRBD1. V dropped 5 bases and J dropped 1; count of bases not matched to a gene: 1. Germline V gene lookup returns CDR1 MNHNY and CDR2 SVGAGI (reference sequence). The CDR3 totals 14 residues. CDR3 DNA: TGTGCCAGCAGTGACAGGGTGAACACCGGGGAGCTGTTTTTT. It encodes CASSDRVNTGELFF.

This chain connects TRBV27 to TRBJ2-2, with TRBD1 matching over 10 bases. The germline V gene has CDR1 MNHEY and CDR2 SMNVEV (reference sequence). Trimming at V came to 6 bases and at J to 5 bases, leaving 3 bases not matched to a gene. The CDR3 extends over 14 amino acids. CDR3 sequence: CASRGTGETGELFF. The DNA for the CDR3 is TGTGCCAGCAGAGGGACAGGGGAAACCGGGGAGCTGTTTTTT.

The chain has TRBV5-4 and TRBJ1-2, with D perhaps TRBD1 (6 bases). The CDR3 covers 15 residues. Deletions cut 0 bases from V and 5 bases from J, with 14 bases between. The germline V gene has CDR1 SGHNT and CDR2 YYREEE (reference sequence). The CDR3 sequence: CASSLATGFGYGYTF. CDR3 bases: TGTGCCAGCAGCTTGGCTACAGGGTTCGGGTATGGCTACACCTTC. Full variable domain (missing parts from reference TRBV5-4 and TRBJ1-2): ETGVTQSPTHLIKTRGQQVTLRCSSQSGHNTVSWYQQALGQGPQFIFQYYREEENGRGNFPPRFSGLQFPNYSSELNVNALELDDSALYLCASSLATGFGYGYTFGSGTRLTVV.

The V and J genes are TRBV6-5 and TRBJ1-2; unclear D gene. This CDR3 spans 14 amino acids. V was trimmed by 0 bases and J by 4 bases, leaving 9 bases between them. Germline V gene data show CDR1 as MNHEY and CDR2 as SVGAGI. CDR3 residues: CASSYSPGSYGYTF. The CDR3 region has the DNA TGTGCCAGCAGTTACTCCCCGGGGTCCTATGGCTACACCTTC.

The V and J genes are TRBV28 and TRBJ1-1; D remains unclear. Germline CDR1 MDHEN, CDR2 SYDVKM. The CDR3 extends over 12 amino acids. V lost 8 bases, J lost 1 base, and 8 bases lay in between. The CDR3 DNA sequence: TGTGCCAGCGGAACAGCGAACACTGAAGCTTTCTTT. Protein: CASGTANTEAFF.

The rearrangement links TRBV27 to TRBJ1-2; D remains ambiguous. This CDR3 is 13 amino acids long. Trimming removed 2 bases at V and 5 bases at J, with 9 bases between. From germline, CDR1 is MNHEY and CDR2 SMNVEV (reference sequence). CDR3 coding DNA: TGTGCCAGCAGTTTAGCGGGGAAATATGGCTACACCTTC. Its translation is CASSLAGKYGYTF.

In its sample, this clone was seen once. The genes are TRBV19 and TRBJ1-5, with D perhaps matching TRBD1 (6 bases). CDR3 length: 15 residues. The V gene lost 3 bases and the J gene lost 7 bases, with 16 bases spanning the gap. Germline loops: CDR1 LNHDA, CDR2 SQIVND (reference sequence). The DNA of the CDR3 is TGTGCCAGTAGTATGGAACAGGGTTCAGGACAGCCCCAGCATTTT. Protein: CASSMEQGSGQPQHF.

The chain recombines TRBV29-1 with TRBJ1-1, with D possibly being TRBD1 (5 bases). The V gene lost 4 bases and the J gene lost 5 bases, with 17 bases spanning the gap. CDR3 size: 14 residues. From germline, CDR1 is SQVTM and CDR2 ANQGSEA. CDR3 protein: CSVAGGETETEAFF. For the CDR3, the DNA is TGCAGCGTTGCGGGGGGGGAAACTGAGACTGAAGCTTTCTTT.

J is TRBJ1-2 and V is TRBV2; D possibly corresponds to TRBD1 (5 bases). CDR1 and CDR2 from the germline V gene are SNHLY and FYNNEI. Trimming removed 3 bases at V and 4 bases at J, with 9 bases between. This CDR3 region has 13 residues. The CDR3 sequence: CASSERGSYGYTF. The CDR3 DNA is TGTGCCAGCAGTGAGCGGGGGAGCTATGGCTACACCTTC.

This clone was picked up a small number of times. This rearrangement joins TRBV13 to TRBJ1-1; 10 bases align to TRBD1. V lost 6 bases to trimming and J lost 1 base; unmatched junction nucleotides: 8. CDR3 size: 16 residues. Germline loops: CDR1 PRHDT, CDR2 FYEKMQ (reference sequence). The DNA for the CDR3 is TGTGCCAGCAGACGACAGGGGGCCGGCGGGAACACTGAAGCTTTCTTT. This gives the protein CASRRQGAGGNTEAFF.

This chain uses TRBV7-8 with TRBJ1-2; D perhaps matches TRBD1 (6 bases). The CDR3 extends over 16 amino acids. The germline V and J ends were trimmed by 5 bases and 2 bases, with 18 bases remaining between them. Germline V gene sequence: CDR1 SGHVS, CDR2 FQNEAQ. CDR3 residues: CASSPKDSFRNYGYTF. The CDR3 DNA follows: TGTGCCAGCAGCCCCAAGGACAGTTTTAGAAACTATGGCTACACCTTC. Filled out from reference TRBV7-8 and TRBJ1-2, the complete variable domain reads GAGVSQSPRYKVAKRGQDVALRCDPISGHVSLFWYQQALGQGPEFLTYFQNEAQLDKSGLPSDRFFAERPEGSVSTLKIQRTQQEDSAVYLCASSPKDSFRNYGYTFGSGTRLTVV.